The sequence of this TCR beta chain was determined in a study of blood T cells in healthy people across ages. Combining a sample-barcoded 5' primer with a J-beta primer mix, a second PCR ran for roughly 7 to 12 cycles. TCRdb re-derived calls from the 5' RACE reads in MiXCR, one entry per CDR3 protein. This table holds about 970,000 distinct CDR3 sequences, roughly 50% found once. The V gene lost 6 bases and the J gene lost 4 bases, with 9 bases spanning the gap. The CDR3 sequence is 12 residues long. Germline CDR1 MNHEY, CDR2 SVGEGT. The rearrangement links TRBV6-2 or TRBV6-3 to TRBJ2-5, with TRBD1 as a possible D gene (5 bases). The specimen sequenced was blood. The TCR originated in a woman aged 60-70 years in good health. The CDR3 sequence is CASSTTVETQYF. DNA for the CDR3: TGTGCCAGCAGCACGACAGTAGAGACCCAGTACTTC.